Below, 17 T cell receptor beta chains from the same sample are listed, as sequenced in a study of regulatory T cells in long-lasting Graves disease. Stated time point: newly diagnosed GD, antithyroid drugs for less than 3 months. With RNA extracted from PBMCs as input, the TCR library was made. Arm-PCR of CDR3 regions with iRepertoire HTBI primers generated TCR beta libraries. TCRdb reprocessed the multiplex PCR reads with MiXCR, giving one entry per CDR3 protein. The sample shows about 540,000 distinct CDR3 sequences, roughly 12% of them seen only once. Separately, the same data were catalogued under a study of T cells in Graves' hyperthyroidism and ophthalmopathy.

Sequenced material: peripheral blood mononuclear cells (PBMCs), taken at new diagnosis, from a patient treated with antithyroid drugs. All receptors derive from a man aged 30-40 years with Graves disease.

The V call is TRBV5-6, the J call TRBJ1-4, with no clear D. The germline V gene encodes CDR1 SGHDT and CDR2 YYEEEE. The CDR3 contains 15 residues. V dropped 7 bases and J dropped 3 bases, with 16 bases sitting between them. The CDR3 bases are TGTGCCAGCCGATGGACGGGTAGCGCTAATGAAAAACTGTTTTTT. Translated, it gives CASRWTGSANEKLFF.

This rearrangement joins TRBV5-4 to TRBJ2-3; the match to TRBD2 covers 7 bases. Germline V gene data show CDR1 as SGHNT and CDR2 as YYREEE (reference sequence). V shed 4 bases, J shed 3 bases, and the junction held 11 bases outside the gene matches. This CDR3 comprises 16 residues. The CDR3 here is CASSLRTRGLTDTQYF. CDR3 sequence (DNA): TGTGCCAGCAGCCTAAGGACTAGGGGATTGACAGATACGCAGTATTTT.

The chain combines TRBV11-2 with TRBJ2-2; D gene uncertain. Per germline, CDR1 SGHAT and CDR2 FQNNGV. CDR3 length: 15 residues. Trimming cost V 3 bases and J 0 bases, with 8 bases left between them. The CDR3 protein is CASSFTTSNTGELFF. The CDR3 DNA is TGTGCCAGCAGCTTTACAACTTCGAACACCGGGGAGCTGTTTTTT.

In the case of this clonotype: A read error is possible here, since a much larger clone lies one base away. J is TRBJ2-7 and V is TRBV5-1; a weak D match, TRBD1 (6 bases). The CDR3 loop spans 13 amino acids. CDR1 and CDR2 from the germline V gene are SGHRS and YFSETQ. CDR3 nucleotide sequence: TGCGCCAGCAGCTTCGGGACACATTACGAGCAGCACTTC. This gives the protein CASSFGTHYEQHF.

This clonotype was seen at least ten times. For the CDR3, the DNA is TGTGCCAGCAGGCTAGCGAGGATGGTACCGTACAATGAGCAGTTCTTC. It specifies CASRLARMVPYNEQFF. The J gene is TRBJ2-1, the V gene TRBV12-3 or TRBV12-4; D is perhaps TRBD2 (6 bases). V was pared by 6 bases and J by 4 bases, with 19 bases between. This CDR3 region has 16 residues.

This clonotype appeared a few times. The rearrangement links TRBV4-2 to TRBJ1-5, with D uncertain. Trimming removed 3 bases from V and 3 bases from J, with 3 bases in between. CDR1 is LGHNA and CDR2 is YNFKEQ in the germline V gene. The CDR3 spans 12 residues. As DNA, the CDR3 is TGTGCCAGCAGCCAGGTCAATCAGCCCCAGCATTTT. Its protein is CASSQVNQPQHF.

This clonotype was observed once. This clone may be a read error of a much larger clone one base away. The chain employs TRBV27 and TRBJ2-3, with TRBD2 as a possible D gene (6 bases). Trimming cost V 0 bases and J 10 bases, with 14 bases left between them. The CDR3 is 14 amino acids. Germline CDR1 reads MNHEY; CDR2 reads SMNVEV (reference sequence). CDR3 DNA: TGTGCCAGCAGTTTATCCGGGGGTGCCATAGCGCAGTATTTT. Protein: CASSLSGGAIAQYF.

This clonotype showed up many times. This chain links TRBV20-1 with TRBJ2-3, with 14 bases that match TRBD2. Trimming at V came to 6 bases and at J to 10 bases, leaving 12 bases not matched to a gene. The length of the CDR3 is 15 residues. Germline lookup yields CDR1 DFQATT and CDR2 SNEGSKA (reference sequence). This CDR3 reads CSAHRGTSGRQAQYF. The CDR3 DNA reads TGCAGTGCCCACAGGGGGACTAGCGGGAGACAAGCGCAGTATTTT.

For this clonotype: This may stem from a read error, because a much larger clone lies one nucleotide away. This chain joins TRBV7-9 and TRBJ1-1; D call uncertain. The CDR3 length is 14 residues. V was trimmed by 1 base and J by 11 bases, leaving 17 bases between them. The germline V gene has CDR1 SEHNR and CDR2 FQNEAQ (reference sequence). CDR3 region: CASSLDARRSDAFF. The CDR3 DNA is TGTGCCAGCAGCTTAGACGCCAGACGTTCAGACGCTTTCTTT. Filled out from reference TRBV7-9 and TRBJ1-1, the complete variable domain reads DTGVSQNPRHKITKRGQNVTFRCDPISEHNRLYWYRQTLGQGPEFLTYFQNEAQLEKSRLLSDRFSAERPKGSFSTLEIQRTEQGDSAMYLCASSLDARRSDAFFGQGTRLTVV.

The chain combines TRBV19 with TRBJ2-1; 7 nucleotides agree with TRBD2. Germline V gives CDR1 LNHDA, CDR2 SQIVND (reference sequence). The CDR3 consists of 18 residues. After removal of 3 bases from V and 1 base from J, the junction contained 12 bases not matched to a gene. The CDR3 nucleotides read TGTGCCAGTAGTATTTTCCCCAGATGGCGGGAGTCCTACAATGAGCAGTTCTTC. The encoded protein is CASSIFPRWRESYNEQFF.

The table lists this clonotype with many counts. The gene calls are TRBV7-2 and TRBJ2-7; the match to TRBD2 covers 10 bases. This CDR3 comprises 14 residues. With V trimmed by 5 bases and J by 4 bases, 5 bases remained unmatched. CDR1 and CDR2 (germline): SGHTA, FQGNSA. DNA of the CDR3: TGTGCCAGCAGCCCTCTAGCGGGGGTTTACGAGCAGTACTTC. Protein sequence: CASSPLAGVYEQYF.

The CDR3 loop is CASSQPSPGPRTDTQYF. DNA of the CDR3: TGTGCCAGCAGCCAACCCTCCCCTGGGCCTCGCACAGATACGCAGTATTTT. The chain couples TRBV4-2 to TRBJ2-3, with D unclear. Germline CDR1 and CDR2: LGHNA and YNFKEQ. The V gene lost 2 bases and the J gene lost 1 base, with 16 bases spanning the gap. The CDR3 is made up of 17 amino acids.

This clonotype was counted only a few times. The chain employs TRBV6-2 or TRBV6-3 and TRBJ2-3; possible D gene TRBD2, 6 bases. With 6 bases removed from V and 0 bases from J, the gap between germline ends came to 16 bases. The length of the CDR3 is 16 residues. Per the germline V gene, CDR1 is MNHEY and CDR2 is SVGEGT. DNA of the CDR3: TGTGCCAGCAGCCGATGGAGTAGCGGAAGCACAGATACGCAGTATTTT. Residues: CASSRWSSGSTDTQYF.

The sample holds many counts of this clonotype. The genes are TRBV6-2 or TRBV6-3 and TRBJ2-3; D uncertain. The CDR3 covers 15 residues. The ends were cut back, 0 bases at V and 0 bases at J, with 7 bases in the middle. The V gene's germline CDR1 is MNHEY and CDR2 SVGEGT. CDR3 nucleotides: TGTGCCAGCAGTTACTCGTCTACGAGCACAGATACGCAGTATTTT. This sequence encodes CASSYSSTSTDTQYF.

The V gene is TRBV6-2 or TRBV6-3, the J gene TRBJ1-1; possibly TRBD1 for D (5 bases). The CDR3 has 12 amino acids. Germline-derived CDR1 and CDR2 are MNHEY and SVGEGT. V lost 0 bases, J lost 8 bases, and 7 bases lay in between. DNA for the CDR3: TGTGCCAGCAGTTACTCGGGGCGCGAAGCTTTCTTT. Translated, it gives CASSYSGREAFF.

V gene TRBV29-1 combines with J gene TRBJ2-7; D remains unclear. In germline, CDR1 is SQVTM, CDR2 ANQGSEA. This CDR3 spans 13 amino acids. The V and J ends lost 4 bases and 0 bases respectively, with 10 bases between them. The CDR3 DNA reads TGCAGCGTTGTTCTTGGCCTCTCCTACGAGCAGTACTTC. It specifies CSVVLGLSYEQYF.

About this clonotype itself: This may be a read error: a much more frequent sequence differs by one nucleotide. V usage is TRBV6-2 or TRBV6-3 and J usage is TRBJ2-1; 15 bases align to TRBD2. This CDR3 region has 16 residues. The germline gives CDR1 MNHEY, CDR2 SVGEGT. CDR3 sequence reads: CASSPGLAGGLNDQFF. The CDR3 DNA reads TGTGCCAGCAGCCCGGGACTAGCGGGGGGTCTCAATGATCAGTTCTTC.